This T cell receptor (beta chain) was identified during a study of T-cell reconstitution after alpha-beta-depleted transplantation in children. The sample holds a few counts of this clonotype. The ends were cut back, 0 bases at V and 3 bases at J, with 12 bases in the middle. The germline V gene encodes CDR1 SGHAT and CDR2 FQNNGV. The CDR3 consists of 15 residues. Library preparation (for TCRbeta) was performed with unique molecular identifiers. TCRdb fed the PCR reads into MiXCR, producing one record per CDR3 protein. The sample carries around 200,000 distinct CDR3 sequences, 8% to 10% recorded once.

The sample here was PBMCs from the stem cell graft donor, taken from the stem cell graft. The receptor's source is a human donor who donated a stem cell graft to a child with acute lymphoblastic leukemia. V is TRBV11-2 and J is TRBJ2-7; no reliable D call. DNA for the CDR3: TGTGCCAGCAGCTTAGATCTTAACAGAATCTACGAGCAGTACTTC. Residues: CASSLDLNRIYEQYF.